This entry features one T cell receptor beta chain sequence. TCRdb itself ran the 5' RACE reads through MiXCR, one entry per CDR3 protein. The sample includes 60,000 to 70,000 distinct CDR3 sequences, around 15% seen only once; the top ten take 4% to 5%. This entry belongs to a study of T cells of healthy individuals. CDR1 is MGHRA, CDR2 YSYEKL, per germline. There are 15 residues in the CDR3. V lost 2 bases and J lost 1, with 12 bases in between. The TCR originated in a human donor in good health. The chain recombines TRBV4-1 with TRBJ2-7; weak D call: TRBD2 (6 bases). The CDR3 nucleotides read TGCGCCAGCAGCCAAAACGCGGGGCCGTCCTACGAGCAGTACTTC. Its translation is CASSQNAGPSYEQYF.